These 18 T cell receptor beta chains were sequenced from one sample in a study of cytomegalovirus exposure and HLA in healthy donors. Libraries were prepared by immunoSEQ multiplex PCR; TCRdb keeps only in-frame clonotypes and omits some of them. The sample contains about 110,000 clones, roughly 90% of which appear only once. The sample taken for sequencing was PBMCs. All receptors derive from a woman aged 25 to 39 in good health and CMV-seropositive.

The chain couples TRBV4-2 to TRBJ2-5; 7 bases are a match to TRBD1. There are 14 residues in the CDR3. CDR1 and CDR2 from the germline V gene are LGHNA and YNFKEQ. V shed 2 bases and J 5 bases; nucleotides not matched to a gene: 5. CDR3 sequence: CASSQRTGGETQYF. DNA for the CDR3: TGTGCCAGCAGCCAACGGACAGGCGGGGAGACCCAGTACTTC.

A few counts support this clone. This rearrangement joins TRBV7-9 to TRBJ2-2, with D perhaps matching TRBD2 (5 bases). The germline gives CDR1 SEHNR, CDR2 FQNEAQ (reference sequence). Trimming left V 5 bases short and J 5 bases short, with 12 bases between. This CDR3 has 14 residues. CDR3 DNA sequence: TGTGCCAGCAGCACCCGGACGGGGACCGGGGAGCTGTTTTTT. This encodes CASSTRTGTGELFF. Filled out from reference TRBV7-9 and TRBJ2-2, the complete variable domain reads DTGVSQNPRHKITKRGQNVTFRCDPISEHNRLYWYRQTLGQGPEFLTYFQNEAQLEKSRLLSDRFSAERPKGSFSTLEIQRTEQGDSAMYLCASSTRTGTGELFFGEGSRLTVL.

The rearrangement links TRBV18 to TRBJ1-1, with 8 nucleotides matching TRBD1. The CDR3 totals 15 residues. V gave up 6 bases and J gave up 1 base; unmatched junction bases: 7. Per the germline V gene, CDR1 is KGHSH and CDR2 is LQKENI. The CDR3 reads CASSPGQGKNTEAFF. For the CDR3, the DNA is TGTGCCAGCTCTCCCGGACAGGGCAAGAACACTGAAGCTTTCTTT.

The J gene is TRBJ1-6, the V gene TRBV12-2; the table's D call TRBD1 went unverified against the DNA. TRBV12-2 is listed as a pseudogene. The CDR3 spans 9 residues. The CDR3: CASRLWAHF. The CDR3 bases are TGTGCAAGTCGCTTATGGGCCCACTTT.

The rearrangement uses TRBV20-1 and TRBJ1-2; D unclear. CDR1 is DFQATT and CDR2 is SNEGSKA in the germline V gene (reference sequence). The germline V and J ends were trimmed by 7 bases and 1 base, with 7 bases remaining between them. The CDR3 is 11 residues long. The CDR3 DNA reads TGCAGTGTTAAACATAACTATGGCTACACCTTC. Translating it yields CSVKHNYGYTF.

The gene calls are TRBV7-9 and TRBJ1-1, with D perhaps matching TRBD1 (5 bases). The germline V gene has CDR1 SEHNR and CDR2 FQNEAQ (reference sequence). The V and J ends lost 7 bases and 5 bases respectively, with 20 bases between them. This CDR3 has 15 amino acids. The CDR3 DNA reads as TGTGCCAGCACTACTCCCAACTTCCGGGGGACTGAAGCTTTCTTT. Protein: CASTTPNFRGTEAFF.

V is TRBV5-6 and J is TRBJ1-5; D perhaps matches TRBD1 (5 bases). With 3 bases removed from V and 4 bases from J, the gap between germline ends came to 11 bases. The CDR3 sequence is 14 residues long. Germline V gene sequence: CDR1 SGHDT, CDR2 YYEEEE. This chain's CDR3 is CASSWGGGNQPQHF. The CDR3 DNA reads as TGTGCCAGCAGCTGGGGTGGGGGGAATCAGCCCCAGCATTTT.

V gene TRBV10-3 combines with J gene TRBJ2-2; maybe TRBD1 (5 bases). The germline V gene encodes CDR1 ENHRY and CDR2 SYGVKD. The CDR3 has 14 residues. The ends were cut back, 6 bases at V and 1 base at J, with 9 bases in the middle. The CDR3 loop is CAISPQGNTGELFF. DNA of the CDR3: TGTGCCATCAGCCCCCAGGGGAACACCGGGGAGCTGTTTTTT.

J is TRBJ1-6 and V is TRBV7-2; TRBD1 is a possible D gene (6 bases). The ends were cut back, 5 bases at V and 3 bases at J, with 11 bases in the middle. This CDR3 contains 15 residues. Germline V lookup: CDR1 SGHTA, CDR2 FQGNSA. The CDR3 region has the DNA TGTGCCAGCAGCCCCCGACAGGACTATAATTCACCCCTCCACTTT. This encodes CASSPRQDYNSPLHF. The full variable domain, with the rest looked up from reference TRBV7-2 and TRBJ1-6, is GAGVSQSPSNKVTEKGKDVELRCDPISGHTALYWYRQSLGQGLEFLIYFQGNSAPDKSGLPSDRFSAERTGGSVSTLTIQRTQQEDSAVYLCASSPRQDYNSPLHFGNGTRLTVT.

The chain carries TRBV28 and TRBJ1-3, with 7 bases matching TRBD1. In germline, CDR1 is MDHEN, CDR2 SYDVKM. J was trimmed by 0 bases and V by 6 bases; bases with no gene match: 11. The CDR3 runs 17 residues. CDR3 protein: CASSHRGQRHSGNTIYF. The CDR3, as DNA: TGTGCCAGCAGCCACCGGGGACAGCGCCACTCTGGAAACACCATATATTTT.

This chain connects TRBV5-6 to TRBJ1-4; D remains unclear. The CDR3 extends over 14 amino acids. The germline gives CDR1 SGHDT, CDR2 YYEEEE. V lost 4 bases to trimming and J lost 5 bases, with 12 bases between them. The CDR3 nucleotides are TGTGCCAGCAGCCGCGCGGGTTTAAATGAAAAACTGTTTTTT. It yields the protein CASSRAGLNEKLFF.

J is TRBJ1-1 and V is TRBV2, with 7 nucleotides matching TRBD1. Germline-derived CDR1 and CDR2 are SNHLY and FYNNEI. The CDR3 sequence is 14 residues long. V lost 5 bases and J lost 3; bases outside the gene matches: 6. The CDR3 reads CASSTGARDTEAFF. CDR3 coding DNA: TGTGCCAGCAGTACAGGGGCGCGGGACACTGAAGCTTTCTTT.

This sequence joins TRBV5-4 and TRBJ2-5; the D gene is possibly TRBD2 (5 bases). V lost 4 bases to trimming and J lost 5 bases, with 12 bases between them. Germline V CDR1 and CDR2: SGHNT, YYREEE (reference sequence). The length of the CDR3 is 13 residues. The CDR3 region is CASSQPREETQYF. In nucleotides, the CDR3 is TGTGCCAGCAGCCAACCAAGGGAGGAGACCCAGTACTTC.

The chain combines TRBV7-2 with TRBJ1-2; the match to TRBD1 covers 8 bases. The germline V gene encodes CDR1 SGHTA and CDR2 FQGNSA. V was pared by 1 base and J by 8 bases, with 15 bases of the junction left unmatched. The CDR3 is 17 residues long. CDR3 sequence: CASSLDRMRQGAWGYTF. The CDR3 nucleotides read TGTGCCAGCAGCTTAGATCGCATGCGGCAGGGGGCTTGGGGCTACACCTTC.

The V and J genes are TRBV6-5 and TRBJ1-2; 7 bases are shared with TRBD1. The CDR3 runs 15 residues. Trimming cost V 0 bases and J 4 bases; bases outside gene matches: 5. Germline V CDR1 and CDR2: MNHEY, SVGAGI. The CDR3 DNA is TGTGCCAGCAGTTACTCGAGGGCAGGGGGCTATGGCTACACCTTC. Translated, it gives CASSYSRAGGYGYTF.

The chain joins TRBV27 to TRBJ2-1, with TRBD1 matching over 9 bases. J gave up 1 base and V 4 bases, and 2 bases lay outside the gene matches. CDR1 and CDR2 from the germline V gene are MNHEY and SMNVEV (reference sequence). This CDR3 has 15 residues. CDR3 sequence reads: CASSSGTGSYNEQFF. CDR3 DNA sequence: TGTGCCAGCAGTTCCGGGACAGGGTCCTACAATGAGCAGTTCTTC.

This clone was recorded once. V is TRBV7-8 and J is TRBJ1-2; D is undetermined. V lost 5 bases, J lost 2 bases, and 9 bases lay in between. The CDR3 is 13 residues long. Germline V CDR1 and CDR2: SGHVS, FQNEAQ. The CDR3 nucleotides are TGTGCCAGCAGCCCCCGAGGCAACTATGGCTACACCTTC. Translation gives CASSPRGNYGYTF.

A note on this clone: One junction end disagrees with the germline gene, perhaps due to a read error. CDR3 bases: TGTGCCAGCAGTCACTCGGGACTAGCTGGCAATGAGCAGTTCTTC. Its protein product is CASSHSGLAGNEQFF. The chain employs TRBV6-5 and TRBJ2-1, with 9 bases aligning to TRBD2. Germline V gene lookup returns CDR1 MNHEY and CDR2 SVGAGI. The CDR3 covers 15 residues.